This TCR beta chain was recorded in a study of cytomegalovirus exposure and HLA in healthy donors. Study-level findings and limits: It emerged from a later analysis that several of the most significant clusters appeared to be linked to common viral pathogens. An analysis done earlier found most TCR beta V segments productive about 87% or about 30% of the time. Among TCR beta chains, those listed as cytomegalovirus-associated numbered more than 150.

In regard to this clone: Its antigen is currently unknown.

Trimming cost V 4 bases and J 12 bases; bases outside gene matches: 15. The length of the CDR3 is 15 residues. Germline CDR1 MNHNS, CDR2 SASEGT. This PCR relied on a set of 60 Vbeta primers and 13 Jbeta primers. Here immunoSEQ multiplex PCR was the method, and the copy in TCRdb shows in-frame clones only, minus some. The sample has over 100,000 clones, approximately 78% seen once. Every donor was a healthy person donating bone marrow. The J gene is TRBJ2-1, the V gene TRBV6-1; 7 bases fit TRBD1. The clonotype comes from a man aged 25-45 years in good health and CMV-seropositive. Sequenced: PBMCs. CDR3 sequence reads: CASSAGTASTYPQFF. The CDR3 nucleotides read TGTGCCAGCAGTGCCGGGACAGCAAGCACCTATCCGCAGTTCTTC.